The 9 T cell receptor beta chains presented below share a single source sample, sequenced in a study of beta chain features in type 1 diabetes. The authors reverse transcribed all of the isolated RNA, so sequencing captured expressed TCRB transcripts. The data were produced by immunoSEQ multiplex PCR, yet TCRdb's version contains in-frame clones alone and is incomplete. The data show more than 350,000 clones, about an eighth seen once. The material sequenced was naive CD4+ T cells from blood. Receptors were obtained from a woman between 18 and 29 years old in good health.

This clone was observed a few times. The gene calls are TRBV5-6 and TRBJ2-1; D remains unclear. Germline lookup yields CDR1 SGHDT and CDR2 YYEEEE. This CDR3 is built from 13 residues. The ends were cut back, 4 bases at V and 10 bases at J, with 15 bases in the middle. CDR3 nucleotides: TGTGCCAGCAGCCCCCCTAGAGGAAGAGAGCAGTTCTTC. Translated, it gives CASSPPRGREQFF.

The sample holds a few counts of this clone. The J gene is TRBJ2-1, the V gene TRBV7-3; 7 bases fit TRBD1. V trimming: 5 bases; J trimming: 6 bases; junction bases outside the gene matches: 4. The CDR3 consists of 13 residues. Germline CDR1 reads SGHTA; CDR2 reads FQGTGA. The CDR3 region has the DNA TGTGCCAGCAGCGTCGGACAGGCCAATGAGCAGTTCTTC. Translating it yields CASSVGQANEQFF.

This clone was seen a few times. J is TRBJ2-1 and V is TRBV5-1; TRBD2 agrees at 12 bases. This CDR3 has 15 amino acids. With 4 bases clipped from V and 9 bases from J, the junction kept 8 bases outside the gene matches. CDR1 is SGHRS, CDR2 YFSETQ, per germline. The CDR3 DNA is TGCGCCAGCAGCGGGCTAGCGGGAGGGCCGACTGAGCAGTTCTTC. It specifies CASSGLAGGPTEQFF.

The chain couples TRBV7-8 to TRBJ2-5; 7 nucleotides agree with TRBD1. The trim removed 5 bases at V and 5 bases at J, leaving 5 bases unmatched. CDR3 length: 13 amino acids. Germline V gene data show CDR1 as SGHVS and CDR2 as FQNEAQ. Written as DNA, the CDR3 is TGTGCCAGCAGCCAGGGGGTCAGGGAGACCCAGTACTTC. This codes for CASSQGVRETQYF. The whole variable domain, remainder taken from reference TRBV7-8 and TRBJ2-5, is GAGVSQSPRYKVAKRGQDVALRCDPISGHVSLFWYQQALGQGPEFLTYFQNEAQLDKSGLPSDRFFAERPEGSVSTLKIQRTQQEDSAVYLCASSQGVRETQYFGPGTRLLVL.

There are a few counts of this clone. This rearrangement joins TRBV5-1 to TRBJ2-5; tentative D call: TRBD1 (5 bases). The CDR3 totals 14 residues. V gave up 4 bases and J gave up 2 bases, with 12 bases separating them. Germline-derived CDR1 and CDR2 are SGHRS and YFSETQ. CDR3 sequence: CASSQGTGQETQYF. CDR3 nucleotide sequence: TGCGCCAGCAGCCAGGGAACGGGTCAAGAGACCCAGTACTTC.

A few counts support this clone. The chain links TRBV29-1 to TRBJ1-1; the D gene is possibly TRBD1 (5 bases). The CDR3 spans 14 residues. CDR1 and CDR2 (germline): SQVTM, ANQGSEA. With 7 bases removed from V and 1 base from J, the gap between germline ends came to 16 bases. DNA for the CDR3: TGCAGCGGGGGCCGGGTGAGGGCGAACACTGAAGCTTTCTTT. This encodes CSGGRVRANTEAFF. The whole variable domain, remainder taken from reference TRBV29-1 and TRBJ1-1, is SAVISQKPSRDICQRGTSLTIQCQVDSQVTMMFWYRQQPGQSLTLIATANQGSEATYESGFVIDKFPISRPNLTFSTLTVSNMSPEDSSIYLCSGGRVRANTEAFFGQGTRLTVV.

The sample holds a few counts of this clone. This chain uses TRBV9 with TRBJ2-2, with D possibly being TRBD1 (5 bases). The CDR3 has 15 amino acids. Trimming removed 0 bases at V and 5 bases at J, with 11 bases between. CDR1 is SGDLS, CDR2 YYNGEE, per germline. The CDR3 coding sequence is TGTGCCAGCAGCGTAGGCGGACACCGGACCGGGGAGCTGTTTTTT. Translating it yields CASSVGGHRTGELFF.

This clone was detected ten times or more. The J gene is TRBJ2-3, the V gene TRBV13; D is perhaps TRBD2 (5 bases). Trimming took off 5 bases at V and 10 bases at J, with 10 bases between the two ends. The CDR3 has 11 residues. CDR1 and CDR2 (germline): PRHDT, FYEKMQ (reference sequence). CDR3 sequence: CASSTKRAQYF. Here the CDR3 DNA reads TGTGCCAGCAGCACGAAGAGGGCGCAGTATTTT.

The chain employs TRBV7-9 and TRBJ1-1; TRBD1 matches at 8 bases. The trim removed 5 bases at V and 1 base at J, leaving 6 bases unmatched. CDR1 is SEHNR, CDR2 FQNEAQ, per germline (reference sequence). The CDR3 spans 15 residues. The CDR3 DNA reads TGTGCCAGCAGCGCGAGACAGGGGACGAACACTGAAGCTTTCTTT. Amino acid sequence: CASSARQGTNTEAFF.